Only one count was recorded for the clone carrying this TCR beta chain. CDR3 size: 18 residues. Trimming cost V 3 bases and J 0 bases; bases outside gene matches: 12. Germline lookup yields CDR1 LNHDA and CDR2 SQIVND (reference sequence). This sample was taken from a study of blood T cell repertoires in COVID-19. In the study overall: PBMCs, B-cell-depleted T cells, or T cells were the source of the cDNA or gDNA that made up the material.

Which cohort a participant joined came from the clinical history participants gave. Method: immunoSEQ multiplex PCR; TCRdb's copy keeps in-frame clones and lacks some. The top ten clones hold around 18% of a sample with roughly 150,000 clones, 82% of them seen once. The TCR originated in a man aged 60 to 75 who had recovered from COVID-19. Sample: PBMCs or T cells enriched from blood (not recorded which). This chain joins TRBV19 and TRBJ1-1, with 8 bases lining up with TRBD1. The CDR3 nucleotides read TGTGCCAGTAGTATCAGAGCTACAGGGGGGCGCATGAACACTGAAGCTTTCTTT. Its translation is CASSIRATGGRMNTEAFF. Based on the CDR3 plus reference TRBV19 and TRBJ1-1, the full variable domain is DGGITQSPKYLFRKEGQNVTLSCEQNLNHDAMYWYRQDPGQGLRLIYYSQIVNDFQKGDIAEGYSVSREKKESFPLTVTSAQKNPTAFYLCASSIRATGGRMNTEAFFGQGTRLTVV.